The 11 T cell receptor beta chains given below trace back to one sample, sequenced in a study of cytomegalovirus exposure and HLA in healthy donors. The PCR was carried out with 60 Vbeta primers and 13 Jbeta primers. Sequencing was performed with immunoSEQ multiplex PCR; in TCRdb, only in-frame clones are kept and a portion is missing. The sample contains fewer than 150,000 clones, 73% of which appear only once. The sample taken for sequencing was PBMCs. These receptor sequences come from a middle-aged woman in good health and CMV-seronegative.

The chain links TRBV5-1 to TRBJ1-1; no definite D call. Trimming removed 0 bases from V and 3 bases from J, with 6 bases in between. The CDR3 covers 13 residues. Germline CDR1 and CDR2: SGHRS and YFSETQ. CDR3 sequence: CASSLDGDTEAFF. The CDR3 DNA reads TGCGCCAGCAGCTTGGACGGGGACACTGAAGCTTTCTTT.

This clone was detected only a few times. The rearrangement uses TRBV9 and TRBJ1-1; 9 bases are a match to TRBD1. Losses at the gene ends were 3 bases for V and 2 bases for J; bases not matched to a gene: 5. The V gene's germline CDR1 is SGDLS and CDR2 YYNGEE. This CDR3 is 15 amino acids long. CDR3 sequence: CASSGGQGGNTEAFF. CDR3 nucleotide sequence: TGTGCCAGCAGCGGGGGACAGGGAGGAAACACTGAAGCTTTCTTT.

The chain couples TRBV5-1 to TRBJ2-1; perhaps TRBD2 as D (7 bases). The CDR3 has 20 residues. V was clipped by 0 bases and J by 2 bases, with 24 bases between them. The germline V gene has CDR1 SGHRS and CDR2 YFSETQ. The CDR3: CASSLDRRGPGRPTYNEQFF. CDR3 sequence (DNA): TGCGCCAGCAGCTTGGATCGGCGGGGGCCGGGACGGCCGACCTACAATGAGCAGTTCTTC.

The rearrangement links TRBV6-5 to TRBJ2-2; 9 nucleotides line up with TRBD2. The trim removed 6 bases at V and 6 bases at J, leaving 5 bases unmatched. Germline CDR1 reads MNHEY; CDR2 reads SVGAGI. The CDR3 totals 14 residues. The CDR3, as DNA: TGTGCCAGCAGCCGTAGCGGGAGAGCCGGGGAGCTGTTTTTT. It yields the protein CASSRSGRAGELFF.

This clone was observed a handful of times. In DNA form, the CDR3 reads TGTGCCAGCAGTTTAGGGTCGACAGGGAGTCGGACCTACGAGCAGTACTTC. Protein product: CASSLGSTGSRTYEQYF. The rearrangement links TRBV28 to TRBJ2-7, with TRBD1 matching over 7 bases. This CDR3 contains 17 residues. Germline V gene sequence: CDR1 MDHEN, CDR2 SYDVKM. Losses at the gene ends were 2 bases for V and 2 bases for J; bases not matched to a gene: 12.

This clone has only a few counts. This chain uses TRBV4-2 with TRBJ2-7, with TRBD2 identical over 14 bases. V gave up 3 bases and J gave up 2 bases; unmatched junction bases: 6. The CDR3 runs to 17 residues. Germline V gene lookup returns CDR1 LGHNA and CDR2 YNFKEQ. CDR3: CASSHGTSGGAAYEQYF. CDR3 sequence (DNA): TGTGCCAGCAGCCACGGGACTAGCGGGGGCGCGGCCTACGAGCAGTACTTC.

The rearrangement links TRBV18 to TRBJ1-2; D not certain. Trimming stripped 1 base from V and 8 bases from J, with 17 bases between. Germline-derived CDR1 and CDR2 are KGHSH and LQKENI. This CDR3 has 15 amino acids. CDR3 bases: TGTGCCAGCTCACCACGAGGGCAGGCCAGAGGAGGCTACACCTTC. It codes for CASSPRGQARGGYTF.

Concerning this clone itself: Germline and junction disagree at one end, which may indicate a read error. The chain has TRBV7-9 and TRBJ2-3, with D possibly TRBD1 on 6 matching bases. Germline-derived CDR1 and CDR2 are SEHNR and FQNEAQ (reference sequence). This CDR3 spans 15 amino acids. The CDR3 region has the DNA TGTTCCAGCAGCCGACCGACAGGTCAAAGAGATACGCAGTATTTT. Translation gives CSSSRPTGQRDTQYF.

This clone has a handful of counts. CDR3 coding DNA: TGCGCCAGCAGTGGGGAGACAGGGGATTACACCGGGGAGCTGTTTTTT. It encodes CASSGETGDYTGELFF. The genes are TRBV10-2 and TRBJ2-2; 8 nucleotides match TRBD1. From germline, CDR1 is WSHSY and CDR2 SAAADI. Trimming removed 4 bases from V and 3 bases from J; junction bases left unmatched: 7. There are 16 residues in the CDR3.

The gene calls are TRBV7-2 and TRBJ2-5; D perhaps matches TRBD2 (6 bases). CDR3 length equals 14 residues. Per the germline V gene, CDR1 is SGHTA and CDR2 is FQGNSA. V lost 1 base to trimming and J lost 5 bases, with 11 bases between them. CDR3 nucleotide sequence: TGTGCCAGCAGCTTAGGGAGGGCGGAGGAGACCCAGTACTTC. Translation: CASSLGRAEETQYF.

This clone was observed a few times. The chain links TRBV5-4 to TRBJ1-6, with TRBD1 matching over 7 bases. Germline loops: CDR1 SGHNT, CDR2 YYREEE (reference sequence). The CDR3 is 14 amino acids. The ends lost 4 bases at V and 5 bases at J; junction bases unmatched: 3. In DNA form, the CDR3 reads TGTGCCAGCAGCGATGACAGGGATAATTCACCCCTCCACTTT. It translates to CASSDDRDNSPLHF.